These 22 T cell receptor beta chains were all obtained from the same sample, sequenced in a study of yellow fever vaccine responses in identical twins. TCRdb used MiXCR to reprocess the RT-PCR reads, holding one entry per CDR3 protein. Among 4,500 to 5,500 distinct CDR3 sequences listed, about nine tenths were seen once. The source was T cells from blood (PBMCs), unsorted or a sorted subset (not recorded which), collected before or after yellow fever vaccination (not recorded which). These TCRs come from a woman aged 18-30 years who received the yellow fever vaccine.

The rearrangement joins TRBV28 to TRBJ2-3, with 7 bases matching TRBD2. V gave up 6 bases and J gave up 2 bases; unmatched junction bases: 11. Germline lookup yields CDR1 MDHEN and CDR2 SYDVKM. This CDR3 is 16 amino acids long. For the CDR3, the DNA is TGTGCCAGCAGCCCCTCGGGGGGAAATCACACAGATACGCAGTATTTT. Its protein is CASSPSGGNHTDTQYF.

The chain couples TRBV15 to TRBJ2-7; 10 nucleotides agree with TRBD1. In germline, CDR1 is LNHNV, CDR2 YYDKDF (reference sequence). The V and J ends lost 4 bases and 6 bases, in that order; junction bases with no gene match: 6. The CDR3 contains 14 residues. CDR3: CATSTGTGAFEQYF. In DNA form, the CDR3 reads TGTGCCACCAGCACCGGGACAGGGGCTTTCGAGCAGTACTTC.

This clonotype was seen a handful of times. V is TRBV4-1 and J is TRBJ2-1, with 7 bases that match TRBD2. Germline CDR1 and CDR2: MGHRA and YSYEKL. V shed 2 bases and J 8 bases; nucleotides not matched to a gene: 6. This CDR3 contains 14 residues. The CDR3 sequence is CASSQLAENHEQFF. The CDR3 coding sequence is TGCGCCAGCAGCCAACTAGCGGAGAACCATGAGCAGTTCTTC.

The rearrangement uses TRBV19 and TRBJ2-1, with D perhaps matching TRBD2 (5 bases). V was cut by 4 bases and J by 6 bases, with 13 bases left in between. Per the germline V gene, CDR1 is LNHDA and CDR2 is SQIVND (reference sequence). CDR3 length: 14 residues. This chain's CDR3 is CASSTQEASNEQFF. The CDR3, as DNA: TGTGCCAGTAGTACCCAGGAGGCATCCAATGAGCAGTTCTTC.

The chain carries TRBV5-1 and TRBJ1-6; TRBD1 matches at 8 bases. Trimming took 2 bases from V and 10 from J; bases not matched to a gene: 8. CDR1 is SGHRS, CDR2 YFSETQ, per germline. The CDR3 spans 15 residues. CDR3 residues: CASSLEQGAESPLHF. CDR3 bases: TGCGCCAGCAGCTTAGAGCAGGGGGCGGAATCACCCCTCCACTTT.

This chain uses TRBV2 with TRBJ2-1; TRBD2 matches 7 bases. Germline CDR1 and CDR2: SNHLY and FYNNEI. Trimming removed 7 bases from V and 6 bases from J; junction bases left unmatched: 9. The CDR3 spans 14 residues. The CDR3 region has the DNA TGTGCCAGCACCCCCGGGGGGACTACCAATGAGCAGTTCTTC. Its translation: CASTPGGTTNEQFF. Using reference TRBV2 and TRBJ2-1 for the parts outside the CDR3, the full variable domain is EPEVTQTPSHQVTQMGQEVILRCVPISNHLYFYWYRQILGQKVEFLVSFYNNEISEKSEIFDDQFSVERPDGSNFTLKIRSTKLEDSAMYFCASTPGGTTNEQFFGPGTRLTVL.

CDR3 DNA: TGTGCCAGCAGCCCCGGCGGGAATACTAATGAAAAACTGTTTTTT. Residues: CASSPGGNTNEKLFF. The chain uses TRBV4-2 and TRBJ1-4; no clear D gene. Trimming removed 4 bases at V and 2 bases at J, with 11 bases between. Germline CDR1 reads LGHNA; CDR2 reads YNFKEQ. The CDR3 extends over 15 amino acids.

The chain uses TRBV29-1 and TRBJ2-5; D uncertain. CDR1 SQVTM and CDR2 ANQGSEA come from the germline V gene. V was cut by 4 bases and J by 2 bases, with 11 bases left in between. The CDR3 contains 13 residues. This chain's CDR3 is CSVGHLIQETQYF. The CDR3 bases are TGCAGCGTTGGTCATCTGATTCAAGAGACCCAGTACTTC.

This clonotype was seen only a few times. The chain uses TRBV21-1 and TRBJ1-5; TRBD1, the D gene given by the table, was not confirmed from the DNA. TRBV21-1 represents a pseudogene. This CDR3 contains 17 residues. The CDR3 DNA reads as TGTGCCAGCAGCAGGACCCTGACAGGGGCATTCAATCAGCCCCAGCATTTT. Protein: CASSRTLTGAFNQPQHF.

The rearrangement joins TRBV4-2 to TRBJ2-3; D is possibly TRBD2 (5 bases). V was pared by 1 base and J by 4 bases, with 9 bases between. Germline V gene sequence: CDR1 LGHNA, CDR2 YNFKEQ. The CDR3 loop spans 14 amino acids. The CDR3 DNA reads as TGTGCCAGCAGCCAAGTCGGAGGATCAGATACGCAGTATTTT. It codes for CASSQVGGSDTQYF.

The chain recombines TRBV11-3 with TRBJ2-7, with 8 nucleotides matching TRBD2. The germline V gene has CDR1 SGHNT and CDR2 YENEEA. Trimming removed 1 base from V and 1 base from J; junction bases left unmatched: 9. The CDR3 has 17 amino acids. The CDR3 nucleotides are TGTGCCAGCAGCTTAGTTGTTTCCGGACTAGCTTCCTACGAGCAGTACTTC. Its translation is CASSLVVSGLASYEQYF.

This sequence joins TRBV12-3 or TRBV12-4 and TRBJ1-1, with D possibly being TRBD1 (6 bases). V shed 8 bases and J shed 1 base, with 14 bases lying between them. The CDR3 covers 14 residues. CDR3 residues: CASCIGGPNTEAFF. In DNA, the CDR3 is TGTGCCAGCTGCATTGGGGGGCCGAACACTGAAGCTTTCTTT.

The V call is TRBV28, the J call TRBJ2-7; D is perhaps TRBD2 (5 bases). This CDR3 has 16 amino acids. Germline V CDR1 and CDR2: MDHEN, SYDVKM. The V and J ends lost 4 bases and 6 bases respectively, with 22 bases between them. DNA of the CDR3: TGTGCCAGCAGTTCCCCCCAAGGGCTAGCCGTCTCCGAGCAGTACTTC. This sequence encodes CASSSPQGLAVSEQYF. The variable domain in full, with the rest retrieved from reference TRBV28 and TRBJ2-7, is DVKVTQSSRYLVKRTGEKVFLECVQDMDHENMFWYRQDPGLGLRLIYFSYDVKMKEKGDIPEGYSVSREKKERFSLILESASTNQTSMYLCASSSPQGLAVSEQYFGPGTRLTVT.

This sequence joins TRBV6-2 or TRBV6-3 and TRBJ2-1; a possible D gene is TRBD1 (5 bases). The CDR3 runs to 16 residues. Trimming left V 0 bases short and J 7 bases short, with 16 bases between. Germline V gene lookup returns CDR1 MNHEY and CDR2 SVGEGT. The CDR3 sequence is CASSYSTDLRGNEQFF. The DNA for the CDR3 is TGTGCCAGCAGTTACTCGACGGACCTAAGGGGAAATGAGCAGTTCTTC.

The chain couples TRBV9 to TRBJ2-3, with D unclear. V was shortened by 0 bases and J by 3 bases, with 8 bases between the two germline ends. Per the germline V gene, CDR1 is SGDLS and CDR2 is YYNGEE. The CDR3 has 14 residues. The CDR3 nucleotides read TGTGCCAGCAGCGTAGGTCACCCTACAGATACGCAGTATTTT. It is translated as CASSVGHPTDTQYF.

The rearrangement joins TRBV29-1 to TRBJ2-2; D possibly uses TRBD1 or TRBD2 (5 bases each). Germline values: CDR1 SQVTM, CDR2 ANQGSEA. The CDR3 covers 14 residues. Trimming removed 4 bases from V and 2 bases from J, with 11 bases in between. The CDR3 protein is CSVVSGTNTGELFF. CDR3 sequence (DNA): TGCAGCGTTGTATCGGGGACCAACACCGGGGAGCTGTTTTTT.

This chain links TRBV5-4 with TRBJ2-7; the D gene could be TRBD1 or TRBD2 (5 bases each). The CDR3 totals 18 residues. Germline V gene sequence: CDR1 SGHNT, CDR2 YYREEE (reference sequence). V was clipped by 1 base and J by 0 bases, with 20 bases between them. The CDR3 loop reads CASSLFWTDHGGSYEQYF. In DNA form, the CDR3 reads TGTGCCAGCAGCTTGTTCTGGACGGATCATGGGGGCTCCTACGAGCAGTACTTC.

The chain is built from TRBV27 and TRBJ1-2; perhaps TRBD1 as D (6 bases). V gave up 6 bases and J gave up 6 bases, with 14 bases separating them. From germline, CDR1 is MNHEY and CDR2 SMNVEV (reference sequence). The CDR3 is 13 residues long. The CDR3 region is CASSLTNRDGYTF. The CDR3 DNA reads TGTGCCAGCAGCTTAACCAACAGGGATGGCTACACCTTC.

The chain has TRBV11-1 and TRBJ2-2; TRBD2 agrees at 9 bases. Losses at the gene ends were 4 bases for V and 7 bases for J; bases not matched to a gene: 7. The length of the CDR3 is 15 residues. Germline-derived CDR1 and CDR2 are SGHAT and FQDESV (reference sequence). This CDR3 is CASSYKAGGGGELFF. The CDR3 region has the DNA TGTGCCAGCAGCTACAAAGCGGGAGGCGGCGGGGAGCTGTTTTTT.

A single count supports this clonotype. The V gene is TRBV11-1, the J gene TRBJ2-7, with D uncertain. Germline V gene data show CDR1 as SGHAT and CDR2 as FQDESV (reference sequence). V was trimmed by 1 base and J by 4 bases, leaving 8 bases between them. The CDR3 consists of 13 residues. For the CDR3, the DNA is TGTGCCAGCAGCTTAGGTACCGCGTACGAGCAGTACTTC. It yields the protein CASSLGTAYEQYF.

This chain links TRBV11-1 with TRBJ2-2; 13 positions agree with TRBD2. This CDR3 region has 19 residues. Germline-derived CDR1 and CDR2 are SGHAT and FQDESV (reference sequence). The V and J ends lost 5 bases and 2 bases, in that order; junction bases with no gene match: 11. The CDR3 is CASSAKEGLAGVNTGELFF. CDR3 DNA sequence: TGTGCCAGCAGCGCTAAGGAAGGACTAGCGGGGGTTAACACCGGGGAGCTGTTTTTT. The full variable domain, in which reference TRBV11-1 and TRBJ2-2 provide the parts outside the CDR3, is EAEVAQSPRYKITEKSQAVAFWCDPISGHATLYWYRQILGQGPELLVQFQDESVVDDSQLPKDRFSAERLKGVDSTLKIQPAELGDSAMYLCASSAKEGLAGVNTGELFFGEGSRLTVL.

V is TRBV6-1 and J is TRBJ2-5; D gene unclear. The V end was cut by 8 bases, the J end by 5 bases, with 15 bases between. Germline V gives CDR1 MNHNS, CDR2 SASEGT. This CDR3 spans 13 amino acids. CDR3 bases: TGTGCCAGCGGCCGTTCTGTGGGGGAGACCCAGTACTTC. This encodes CASGRSVGETQYF.